This TCR beta chain was profiled in a study of identical twins. One entry per CDR3 protein, called by TCRdb with MiXCR from the 5' RACE reads. The table records about 700,000 distinct CDR3 sequences, 8.5% to 9.5% of them present only once. This clonotype was detected only a few times. CDR1 is SGHAT and CDR2 is FQNNGV in the germline V gene. This CDR3 comprises 14 residues. V gave up 1 base and J gave up 6 bases, with 11 bases separating them. These same records also appear under a second study, on yellow fever vaccine responses in identical twins.

The chain uses TRBV11-2 and TRBJ2-3; D uncertain. Sequences were obtained from PBMCs. The receptor's source is a woman aged 18-29 years in good health. The CDR3 region has the DNA TGTGCCAGCAGCTTAGTGGTAGGCGCGGATACGCAGTATTTT. This gives the protein CASSLVVGADTQYF.